This T cell receptor (beta chain) was identified during a study of shared clonotypes between healthy human individuals. Positively selected for CCR7, the CD45RO-negative cells used as naive CD8 cells excluded terminally differentiated effector memory CD45RA+ cells. TCRdb keeps only in-frame clones here, not all; method: immunoSEQ multiplex PCR. The data contain about 2.1 million clones, roughly 93% of them singletons. Germline trimming cut 1 base from V and 6 bases from J; bases unmatched to any gene: 2. Per the germline V gene, CDR1 is SGHAT and CDR2 is FQDESV (reference sequence). There are 13 residues in the CDR3.

The TCR originated in a man between 18 and 35 years old in good health. Some clones in this sample may be carry-over from other donors' samples. V gene TRBV11-1 combines with J gene TRBJ2-7, with 8 bases identical to TRBD1. Sequencing was performed on naive CD8+ T cells from PBMCs. CDR3 loop: CASSLGTGGEQYF. The CDR3 DNA is TGTGCCAGCAGCTTAGGAACAGGGGGCGAGCAGTACTTC.